The 32 T cell receptor beta chains below all came from one sample that was sequenced in a study of identical twins (dated by TCRdb to 2016 to 2018). Receptor libraries were prepared by 5' RACE. Sequencing relied on an Illumina HiSeq 2000. TCRdb took the public reads, trimmed them with fastp at Q25, ran MiXCR for clone calling and kept in-frame beta chains. Every distinct CDR3 protein forms one entry, paired with its most common genes and DNA. This sample has about 530,000 distinct CDR3 sequences in its table, and 20% to 25% of those were observed once. The top ten constitute around 0.47% of the sample. The same specimen was also included in a second study, on yellow fever vaccine responses in identical twins.

The sequenced material came from CD4+ T cells sorted from blood. Receptor source: a young woman in good health.

V is TRBV7-9 and J is TRBJ1-1; no definite D call. The CDR3 has 12 amino acids. Germline CDR1 is SEHNR and CDR2 is FQNEAQ (reference sequence). Trimming took off 0 bases at V and 7 bases at J, with 6 bases between the two ends. The CDR3 bases are TGTGCCAGCAGCTTAGCGCAAAGTGAAGCTTTCTTT. Its protein product is CASSLAQSEAFF.

This chain links TRBV10-1 with TRBJ2-1; TRBD2 aligns across 10 bases. V shed 4 bases and J 2 bases; nucleotides not matched to a gene: 2. CDR3 length: 15 amino acids. Germline loops: CDR1 WNHNN, CDR2 SYGVQD (reference sequence). The CDR3 DNA is TGCGCCAGCAGTGTCAGCGGGAGGGCCTACAATGAGCAGTTCTTC. It yields the protein CASSVSGRAYNEQFF.

This chain connects TRBV12-5 to TRBJ2-7, with 9 bases that match TRBD1. This CDR3 is built from 14 residues. V was pared by 10 bases and J by 3 bases, with 10 bases of the junction left unmatched. The germline V gene has CDR1 LGHNT and CDR2 FRNRAP. For the CDR3, the DNA is TGTGCTACCTCCCTCCGGGACAGGGACTACGAGCAGTACTTC. It encodes CATSLRDRDYEQYF.

This clonotype has more than one count but fewer than ten. This chain connects TRBV5-1 to TRBJ2-7, with D hard to call. CDR1 is SGHRS and CDR2 is YFSETQ in the germline V gene. Trimming stripped 2 bases from V and 5 bases from J, with 14 bases between. The CDR3 runs 14 residues. As DNA, the CDR3 is TGCGCCAGCAGCTTCGGCCAGATCACCGACGAGCAGTACTTC. This sequence encodes CASSFGQITDEQYF.

For the CDR3, the DNA is TGCAGCGTCGCTAGCGGGCCTAAAGATACGCAGTATTTT. The encoded protein is CSVASGPKDTQYF. This sequence joins TRBV29-1 and TRBJ2-3; 8 nucleotides agree with TRBD2. Trimming at V came to 6 bases and at J to 5 bases, leaving 7 bases not matched to a gene. Germline loops: CDR1 SQVTM, CDR2 ANQGSEA. The CDR3 runs 13 residues.

This clonotype has more than one count but fewer than ten. The rearrangement uses TRBV4-1 and TRBJ2-7; possibly TRBD2 for D (6 bases). The V and J ends lost 2 bases and 3 bases respectively, with 11 bases between them. Germline V gene lookup returns CDR1 MGHRA and CDR2 YSYEKL. The CDR3 runs to 14 residues. Here the CDR3 reads CASSQTRDFYEQYF. The CDR3, as DNA: TGCGCCAGCAGCCAAACACGGGACTTCTACGAGCAGTACTTC.

This chain uses TRBV5-1 with TRBJ2-3; the D is unclear. V lost 4 bases, J lost 5 bases, and 11 bases lay in between. The CDR3 has 13 amino acids. Germline V gene lookup returns CDR1 SGHRS and CDR2 YFSETQ. CDR3 nucleotides: TGCGCCAGCAGCATAGACTCGGGAGATACGCAGTATTTT. It encodes CASSIDSGDTQYF.

The chain links TRBV20-1 to TRBJ1-5; 8 bases agree with TRBD1. The germline CDR1 and CDR2 sequences are DFQATT and SNEGSKA (reference sequence). The trim removed 3 bases at V and 7 bases at J, leaving 5 bases unmatched. The CDR3 length is 13 residues. CDR3 loop: CSARDRAMQPQHF. The CDR3 DNA reads TGCAGTGCTAGGGACAGGGCAATGCAGCCCCAGCATTTT.

This clonotype came up many times. The chain couples TRBV9 to TRBJ2-3; the D is unclear. V was clipped by 0 bases and J by 0 bases, with 5 bases between them. The CDR3 extends over 14 amino acids. Germline V gene sequence: CDR1 SGDLS, CDR2 YYNGEE. CDR3 region: CASSVGGSTDTQYF. CDR3 nucleotide sequence: TGTGCCAGCAGCGTAGGTGGGAGCACAGATACGCAGTATTTT.

This clonotype occurred once. This chain joins TRBV20-1 and TRBJ2-3, with TRBD2 matching over 7 bases. The J segment lost 5 bases and the V segment lost 2 bases, leaving 13 bases of the junction unmatched. The CDR3 sequence is 16 residues long. CDR1 and CDR2 (germline): DFQATT, SNEGSKA (reference sequence). CDR3 bases: TGCAGTGCTAGAAATCTACCGGGACTACTGTTAGATACGCAGTATTTT. Its translation is CSARNLPGLLLDTQYF.

The sample holds many counts of this clonotype. The chain joins TRBV12-3 or TRBV12-4 to TRBJ2-7; possibly TRBD2 for D (6 bases). CDR3 length: 18 residues. With 5 bases removed from V and 0 bases from J, the gap between germline ends came to 23 bases. The DNA for the CDR3 is TGTGCCAGCAGTCTCAACTCTTGGTTAGCGGCCACCTCCTACGAGCAGTACTTC. Its translation: CASSLNSWLAATSYEQYF.

CDR3 in DNA: TGTGCCAGCAGCTTAGTTAGTTCGGGAGCGGAGACCCAGTACTTC. Protein product: CASSLVSSGAETQYF. The V call is TRBV11-2, the J call TRBJ2-5, with D tentatively TRBD2 (6 bases). This CDR3 has 15 residues. The V end lost 1 base, the J end lost 5 bases, and 14 bases lay between the germline ends. CDR1 is SGHAT and CDR2 is FQNNGV in the germline V gene.

The rearrangement joins TRBV10-3 to TRBJ1-1; tentative D call: TRBD1 (6 bases). CDR3 size: 12 residues. With 9 bases removed from V and 2 bases from J, the gap between germline ends came to 10 bases. Per the germline V gene, CDR1 is ENHRY and CDR2 is SYGVKD. This chain's CDR3 is CAITGSNTEAFF. The CDR3 DNA reads as TGTGCCATTACAGGGTCTAACACTGAAGCTTTCTTT.

CDR3 coding DNA: TGTGCCACCAGTGATCGGCGGGGGAGCACAGATACGCAGTATTTT. This codes for CATSDRRGSTDTQYF. The J gene is TRBJ2-3, the V gene TRBV24-1, with TRBD2 matching 7 bases. Losses at the gene ends were 3 bases for V and 0 bases for J; bases not matched to a gene: 2. The CDR3 has 15 residues. The germline CDR1 and CDR2 sequences are KGHDR and SFDVKD.

This clonotype has only a few counts. This chain joins TRBV12-3 or TRBV12-4 and TRBJ2-3; TRBD2 matches at 8 bases. The CDR3 is 15 residues long. Trimming at V came to 7 bases and at J to 4 bases, leaving 10 bases not matched to a gene. This chain's CDR3 is CASTPRGGVSDTQYF. The CDR3 DNA reads as TGTGCCAGCACCCCTCGGGGGGGAGTATCAGATACGCAGTATTTT.

The chain recombines TRBV7-6 with TRBJ2-1; tentative D call: TRBD1 (5 bases). The germline gives CDR1 SGHVS, CDR2 FNYEAQ. The CDR3 runs to 15 residues. The ends were cut back, 5 bases at V and 9 bases at J, with 20 bases in the middle. The CDR3 sequence: CASSQGVDLVREQFF. CDR3 coding DNA: TGTGCCAGCAGCCAAGGGGTAGATTTGGTCCGTGAGCAGTTCTTC.

This clonotype was counted between two and nine times. The chain carries TRBV5-1 and TRBJ2-1; D call uncertain. The CDR3 is 15 residues long. Looked up from germline, CDR1 is SGHRS and CDR2 is YFSETQ. Deletions cut 6 bases from V and 12 bases from J, with 25 bases between. The CDR3 is CASNLLGTAVRTQFF. As DNA, the CDR3 is TGCGCCAGCAACTTACTCGGTACGGCAGTCAGAACGCAGTTCTTC.

The gene calls are TRBV7-6 and TRBJ2-1, with D possibly TRBD1 on 6 matching bases. The CDR3 runs 17 residues. V lost 4 bases, J lost 4 bases, and 20 bases lay in between. CDR1 is SGHVS and CDR2 is FNYEAQ in the germline V gene. For the CDR3, the DNA is TGTGCCAGCAGCTATATCGCGAGAGGGACACTTTACAATGAGCAGTTCTTC. Translated, it gives CASSYIARGTLYNEQFF.

This clonotype turned up a few times. The V call is TRBV19, the J call TRBJ2-3; 8 positions match TRBD1. The germline V gene encodes CDR1 LNHDA and CDR2 SQIVND (reference sequence). The CDR3 has 13 residues. Germline trimming cut 10 bases from V and 5 bases from J; bases unmatched to any gene: 8. In DNA form, the CDR3 reads TGTGCCACCGCGGACAGGGCCGGAGATACGCAGTATTTT. Its translation is CATADRAGDTQYF.

Many counts were recorded for this clonotype. The rearrangement links TRBV5-1 to TRBJ2-1; 8 bases agree with TRBD2. V shed 0 bases, J shed 3 bases, and the junction held 2 bases outside the gene matches. CDR3 length: 15 residues. Germline CDR1 is SGHRS and CDR2 is YFSETQ. CDR3 in DNA: TGCGCCAGCAGCTTGGGCGGGGGGAACTACAATGAGCAGTTCTTC. Its protein is CASSLGGGNYNEQFF.

J is TRBJ1-1 and V is TRBV29-1, with D possibly matching TRBD1 (6 bases). The CDR3 covers 17 residues. CDR1 is SQVTM, CDR2 ANQGSEA, per germline. V gave up 6 bases and J gave up 3 bases, with 26 bases separating them. The CDR3 here is CSVGAWGSRGADTEAFF. In DNA, the CDR3 is TGCAGCGTGGGGGCTTGGGGCTCCCGGGGGGCAGACACTGAAGCTTTCTTT.

The chain carries TRBV2 and TRBJ2-2; maybe TRBD1 (6 bases). The CDR3 is 14 amino acids. The germline V and J ends were trimmed by 6 bases and 4 bases, with 12 bases remaining between them. Germline loops: CDR1 SNHLY, CDR2 FYNNEI. CDR3 region: CASRVDRITGELFF. The CDR3 DNA reads as TGTGCCAGCAGGGTGGACAGAATCACCGGGGAGCTGTTTTTT.

There are a few counts of this clonotype. The rearrangement links TRBV6-1 to TRBJ2-2; TRBD1 might be the D (5 bases). V lost 8 bases to trimming and J lost 4 bases, with 23 bases between them. CDR3 length: 17 amino acids. Germline assignment: CDR1 MNHNS and CDR2 SASEGT. CDR3 sequence (DNA): TGTGCCAGCCTGGAAGGGGCTGGCTCGTCCCTCACCGGGGAGCTGTTTTTT. Its protein is CASLEGAGSSLTGELFF.

Only a few counts were recorded for this clonotype. The chain is built from TRBV7-2 and TRBJ2-7; TRBD1 aligns across 7 bases. This CDR3 has 13 amino acids. Germline V gene data show CDR1 as SGHTA and CDR2 as FQGNSA. J gave up 7 bases and V 5 bases, and 8 bases lay outside the gene matches. CDR3 bases: TGTGCCAGCAGCATTGGACAGGTCGGAGAGCAGTACTTC. This sequence encodes CASSIGQVGEQYF.

This clonotype turned up a few times. The chain links TRBV6-1 to TRBJ1-1; 11 bases are shared with TRBD1. Germline trimming cut 6 bases from V and 5 bases from J; bases unmatched to any gene: 11. The length of the CDR3 is 16 residues. Germline V gene lookup returns CDR1 MNHNS and CDR2 SASEGT. The CDR3 spells CASSNGQGAVNTEAFF. The CDR3 nucleotides are TGTGCCAGCAGCAACGGACAGGGGGCGGTAAATACTGAAGCTTTCTTT.

The chain carries TRBV21-1 and TRBJ2-2; TRBD2, the D gene given by the table, was not confirmed from the DNA. TRBV21-1 is assigned pseudogene status. CDR3 length equals 15 residues. For the CDR3, the DNA is TGTGCCAGCCTCGGACTAGCGGGAGCGCTCGGGGAGCTGTTTTTT. Residues: CASLGLAGALGELFF.

The table lists this clonotype with a few counts. CDR3 amino acids: CASSSRGRFYEQYF. The DNA of the CDR3 is TGTGCCAGCTCAAGTCGGGGACGGTTTTACGAGCAGTACTTC. V usage is TRBV5-6 and J usage is TRBJ2-7; TRBD1 or TRBD2 may be the D gene (5 bases each). CDR1 and CDR2 (germline): SGHDT, YYEEEE. The CDR3 sequence is 14 residues long. V was clipped by 7 bases and J by 4 bases, with 18 bases between them.

The rearrangement uses TRBV27 and TRBJ1-6; D perhaps matches TRBD1 (5 bases). V lost 2 bases, J lost 10 bases, and 15 bases lay in between. The CDR3 contains 15 residues. Germline loops: CDR1 MNHEY, CDR2 SMNVEV (reference sequence). The CDR3 DNA sequence: TGTGCCAGCAGTTTAAGTTCTGTATCAGGGTCACCCCTCCACTTT. Its protein product is CASSLSSVSGSPLHF.

The chain uses TRBV10-2 and TRBJ1-2; 9 bases align to TRBD1. The length of the CDR3 is 14 residues. Germline CDR1 WSHSY, CDR2 SAAADI. Trimming removed 6 bases from V and 7 bases from J; junction bases left unmatched: 9. This CDR3 is CASRAGQGERGYTF. CDR3 bases: TGCGCCAGCAGGGCGGGACAGGGAGAGCGTGGCTACACCTTC.

This clonotype has a handful of counts. The rearrangement uses TRBV14 and TRBJ2-3; 8 bases agree with TRBD2. J gave up 3 bases and V 1 base, and 9 bases lay outside the gene matches. The CDR3 totals 17 residues. Germline CDR1 and CDR2: SGHDN and FVKESK. The CDR3 coding sequence is TGTGCCAGCAGCCAAGCATCAGCGGGAGTTTGGACAGATACGCAGTATTTT. Translated, it gives CASSQASAGVWTDTQYF.

This clonotype was observed many times. This chain links TRBV12-3 or TRBV12-4 with TRBJ2-1, with TRBD2 matching over 9 bases. This CDR3 has 16 amino acids. The J segment lost 6 bases and the V segment lost 1 base, leaving 7 bases of the junction unmatched. CDR3 DNA sequence: TGTGCCAGCAGTTTAGGGACTAGCGTGGGGCTCAATGAGCAGTTCTTC. This sequence encodes CASSLGTSVGLNEQFF.

V is TRBV12-3 or TRBV12-4 and J is TRBJ2-1, with TRBD2 matching 8 bases. CDR3 length: 15 amino acids. J gave up 4 bases and V 7 bases, and 9 bases lay outside the gene matches. The CDR3 coding sequence is TGTGCCAGCAACTCGCGGACTAGCAAATACAATGAGCAGTTCTTC. As protein: CASNSRTSKYNEQFF.